This T cell receptor beta chain was sequenced for a study of cytomegalovirus exposure and HLA in healthy donors. The study, taken as a whole, reports: Reportedly, fewer N-insertions than the roughly 690-donor mean appeared in an Asian-associated ancestry cluster in a later analysis. Several of the most significant clusters appeared, in a later analysis, to be linked to common viral pathogens.

This cohort consisted of healthy bone marrow donors. A note on this clone: The antigen is undetermined.

Primers: 60 Vbeta forward and 13 Jbeta reverse. The method was immunoSEQ multiplex PCR; TCRdb's version includes in-frame clones alone and lacks a portion of them. The table has 100,000 to 150,000 clones, just over 70% seen once. The germline CDR1 and CDR2 sequences are SGDLS and YYNGEE. This CDR3 spans 14 amino acids. J was trimmed by 9 bases and V by 5 bases; bases with no gene match: 11. Material for sequencing was PBMCs. This TCR was recovered from a woman aged 55 to 70 in good health and CMV-seropositive. The genes are TRBV9 and TRBJ2-1; the match to TRBD2 covers 7 bases. The CDR3 spells CASRGGWDFGEQFF. The DNA for the CDR3 is TGTGCCAGCAGGGGGGGGTGGGATTTTGGTGAGCAGTTCTTC.